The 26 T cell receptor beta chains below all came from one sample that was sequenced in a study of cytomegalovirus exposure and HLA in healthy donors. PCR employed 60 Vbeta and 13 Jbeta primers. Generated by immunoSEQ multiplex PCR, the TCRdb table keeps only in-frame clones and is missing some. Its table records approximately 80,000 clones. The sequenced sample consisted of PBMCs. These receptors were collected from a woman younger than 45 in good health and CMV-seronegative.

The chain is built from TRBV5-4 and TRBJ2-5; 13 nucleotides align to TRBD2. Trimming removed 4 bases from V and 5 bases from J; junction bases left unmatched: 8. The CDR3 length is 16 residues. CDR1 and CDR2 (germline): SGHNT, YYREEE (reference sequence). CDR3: CASSRTSGGSGETQYF. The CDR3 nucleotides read TGTGCCAGCAGCAGGACTAGCGGGGGATCGGGGGAGACCCAGTACTTC. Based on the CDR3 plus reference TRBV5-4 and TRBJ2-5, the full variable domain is ETGVTQSPTHLIKTRGQQVTLRCSSQSGHNTVSWYQQALGQGPQFIFQYYREEENGRGNFPPRFSGLQFPNYSSELNVNALELDDSALYLCASSRTSGGSGETQYFGPGTRLLVL.

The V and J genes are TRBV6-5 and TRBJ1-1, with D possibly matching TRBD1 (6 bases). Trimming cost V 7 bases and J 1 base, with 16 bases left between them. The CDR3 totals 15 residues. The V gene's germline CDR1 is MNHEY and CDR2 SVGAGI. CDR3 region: CASTKTGLSNTEAFF. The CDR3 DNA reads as TGTGCCAGCACCAAGACAGGCCTATCGAACACTGAAGCTTTCTTT.

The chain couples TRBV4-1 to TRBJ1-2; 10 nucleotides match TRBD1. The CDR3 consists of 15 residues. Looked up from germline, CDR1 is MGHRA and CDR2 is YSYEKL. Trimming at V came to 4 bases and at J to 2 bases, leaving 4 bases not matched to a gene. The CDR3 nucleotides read TGCGCCAGCAGCCCGGAGGGACAGGGGAACTATGGCTACACCTTC. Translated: CASSPEGQGNYGYTF.

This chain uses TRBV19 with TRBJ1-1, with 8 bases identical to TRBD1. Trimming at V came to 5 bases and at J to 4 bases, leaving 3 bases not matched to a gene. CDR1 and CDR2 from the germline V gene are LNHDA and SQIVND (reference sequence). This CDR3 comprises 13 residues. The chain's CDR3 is CASSFDRGTEAFF. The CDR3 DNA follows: TGTGCCAGTAGTTTTGACAGGGGCACTGAAGCTTTCTTT.

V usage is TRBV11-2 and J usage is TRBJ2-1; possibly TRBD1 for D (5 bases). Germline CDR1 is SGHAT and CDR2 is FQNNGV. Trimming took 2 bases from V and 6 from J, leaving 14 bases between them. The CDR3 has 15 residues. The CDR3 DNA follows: TGTGCCAGCAGCTTACTGCAGGGATTGGGCAATGAGCAGTTCTTC. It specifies CASSLLQGLGNEQFF. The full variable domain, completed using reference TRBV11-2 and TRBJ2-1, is EAGVAQSPRYKIIEKRQSVAFWCNPISGHATLYWYQQILGQGPKLLIQFQNNGVVDDSQLPKDRFSAERLKGVDSTLKIQPAKLEDSAVYLCASSLLQGLGNEQFFGPGTRLTVL.

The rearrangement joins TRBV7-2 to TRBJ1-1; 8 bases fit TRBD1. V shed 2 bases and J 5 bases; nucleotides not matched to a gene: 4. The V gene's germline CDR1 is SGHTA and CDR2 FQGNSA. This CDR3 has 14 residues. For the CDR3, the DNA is TGTGCCAGCAGCTTACAGGGGGCGGCGACTGAAGCTTTCTTT. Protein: CASSLQGAATEAFF.

This chain's CDR3 is CASRGRGEQYF. The CDR3 DNA reads TGTGCCAGCAGGGGCCGGGGCGAGCAGTACTTC. The chain couples TRBV6-5 to TRBJ2-7; possible D gene TRBD2, 5 bases. Germline CDR1 reads MNHEY; CDR2 reads SVGAGI. V was clipped by 6 bases and J by 6 bases, with 9 bases between them. The CDR3 is 11 residues long.

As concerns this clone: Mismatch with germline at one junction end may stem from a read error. CDR3 DNA: TGCGCCAGCAGCCAAGATAGGACAGGGGCGTACACTGAAGATTTCTTT. As protein: CASSQDRTGAYTEDFF. The chain recombines TRBV4-1 with TRBJ1-1; TRBD1 matches at 9 bases. Looked up from germline, CDR1 is MGHRA and CDR2 is YSYEKL. This CDR3 is 16 amino acids long.

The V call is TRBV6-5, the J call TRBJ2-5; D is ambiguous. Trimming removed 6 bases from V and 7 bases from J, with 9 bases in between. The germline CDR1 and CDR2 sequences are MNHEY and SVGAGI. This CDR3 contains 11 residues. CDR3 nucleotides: TGTGCCAGCAGCGGAGAAGGGACCCAGTACTTC. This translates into CASSGEGTQYF.

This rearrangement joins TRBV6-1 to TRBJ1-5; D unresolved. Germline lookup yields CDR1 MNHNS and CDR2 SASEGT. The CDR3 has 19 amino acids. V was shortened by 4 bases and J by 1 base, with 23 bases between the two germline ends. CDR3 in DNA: TGTGCCAGCAGTGCCCTCTTTGCCCCCCGTTCTAGGAGCAATCAGCCCCAGCATTTT. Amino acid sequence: CASSALFAPRSRSNQPQHF.

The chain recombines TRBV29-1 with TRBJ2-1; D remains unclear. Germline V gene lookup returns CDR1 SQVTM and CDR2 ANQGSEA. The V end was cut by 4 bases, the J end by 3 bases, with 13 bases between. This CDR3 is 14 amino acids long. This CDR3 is CSVGRRRIYNEQFF. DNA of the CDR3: TGCAGCGTTGGAAGGCGGAGAATCTACAATGAGCAGTTCTTC.

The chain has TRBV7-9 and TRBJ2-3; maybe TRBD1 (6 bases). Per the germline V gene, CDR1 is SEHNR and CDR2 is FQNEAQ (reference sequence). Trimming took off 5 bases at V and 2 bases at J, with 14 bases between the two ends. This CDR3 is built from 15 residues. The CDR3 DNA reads TGTGCCAGCAGCCCAGAAGGGGGACCCACAGATACGCAGTATTTT. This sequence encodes CASSPEGGPTDTQYF. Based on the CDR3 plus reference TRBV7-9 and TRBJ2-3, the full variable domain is DTGVSQNPRHKITKRGQNVTFRCDPISEHNRLYWYRQTLGQGPEFLTYFQNEAQLEKSRLLSDRFSAERPKGSFSTLEIQRTEQGDSAMYLCASSPEGGPTDTQYFGPGTRLTVL.

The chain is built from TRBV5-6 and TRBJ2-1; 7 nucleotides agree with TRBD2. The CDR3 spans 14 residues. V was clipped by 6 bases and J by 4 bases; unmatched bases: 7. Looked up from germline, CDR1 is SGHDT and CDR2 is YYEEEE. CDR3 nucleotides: TGTGCCAGCAACCCCGGGGGGTATTACAATGAGCAGTTCTTC. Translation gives CASNPGGYYNEQFF.

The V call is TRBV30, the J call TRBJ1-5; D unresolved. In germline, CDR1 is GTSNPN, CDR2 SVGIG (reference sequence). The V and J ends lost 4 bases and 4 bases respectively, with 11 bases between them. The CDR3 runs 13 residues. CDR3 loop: CAWNENLNQPQHF. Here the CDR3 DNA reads TGTGCCTGGAATGAGAATTTGAATCAGCCCCAGCATTTT.

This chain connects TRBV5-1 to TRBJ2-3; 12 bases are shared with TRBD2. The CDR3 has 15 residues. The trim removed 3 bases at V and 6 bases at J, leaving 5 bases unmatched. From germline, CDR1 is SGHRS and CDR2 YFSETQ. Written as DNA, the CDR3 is TGCGCCAGCAGCTCTAGCGGGGGGGCCCCCGATACGCAGTATTTT. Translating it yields CASSSSGGAPDTQYF. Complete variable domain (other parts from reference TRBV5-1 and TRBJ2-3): KAGVTQTPRYLIKTRGQQVTLSCSPISGHRSVSWYQQTPGQGLQFLFEYFSETQRNKGNFPGRFSGRQFSNSRSEMNVSTLELGDSALYLCASSSSGGAPDTQYFGPGTRLTVL.

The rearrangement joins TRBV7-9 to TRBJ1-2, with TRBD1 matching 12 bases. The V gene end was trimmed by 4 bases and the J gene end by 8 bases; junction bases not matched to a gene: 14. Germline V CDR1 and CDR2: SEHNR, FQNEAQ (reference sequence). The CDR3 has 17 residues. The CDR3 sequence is CASSSTRGDRGRGGYTF. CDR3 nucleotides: TGTGCCAGCAGCTCCACTAGGGGGGACAGGGGGCGCGGCGGCTACACCTTC. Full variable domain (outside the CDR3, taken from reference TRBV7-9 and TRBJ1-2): DTGVSQNPRHKITKRGQNVTFRCDPISEHNRLYWYRQTLGQGPEFLTYFQNEAQLEKSRLLSDRFSAERPKGSFSTLEIQRTEQGDSAMYLCASSSTRGDRGRGGYTFGSGTRLTVV.

The CDR3 is CAETGTGNTEAFF. The CDR3 DNA follows: TGTGCTGAGACAGGGACCGGGAACACTGAAGCTTTCTTT. The chain is built from TRBV6-5 and TRBJ1-1; 7 bases align to TRBD1. Per the germline V gene, CDR1 is MNHEY and CDR2 is SVGAGI. This CDR3 is 13 amino acids long.

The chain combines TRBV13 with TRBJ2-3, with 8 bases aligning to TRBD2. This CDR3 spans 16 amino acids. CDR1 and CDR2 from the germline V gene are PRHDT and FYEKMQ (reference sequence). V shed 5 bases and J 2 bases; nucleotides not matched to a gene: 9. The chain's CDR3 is CASSLAQRGPTDTQYF. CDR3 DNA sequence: TGTGCCAGCAGCCTAGCGCAGCGGGGGCCCACAGATACGCAGTATTTT. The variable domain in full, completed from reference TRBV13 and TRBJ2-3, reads AAGVIQSPRHLIKEKRETATLKCYPIPRHDTVYWYQQGPGQDPQFLISFYEKMQSDKGSIPDRFSAQQFSDYHSELNMSSLELGDSALYFCASSLAQRGPTDTQYFGPGTRLTVL.

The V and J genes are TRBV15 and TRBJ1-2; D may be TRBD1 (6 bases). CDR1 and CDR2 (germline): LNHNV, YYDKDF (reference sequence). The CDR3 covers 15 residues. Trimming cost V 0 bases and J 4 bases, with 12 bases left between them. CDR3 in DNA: TGTGCCACCAGCAGAGAAGGGGGACGGCCCTATGGCTACACCTTC. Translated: CATSREGGRPYGYTF.

CDR3 in amino acids: CSVEDQTSGGLETQYF. The CDR3 DNA is TGCAGCGTTGAAGATCAGACTAGCGGGGGCCTCGAGACCCAGTACTTC. The genes are TRBV29-1 and TRBJ2-5, with TRBD2 matching over 12 bases. CDR1 is SQVTM, CDR2 ANQGSEA, per germline. V was pared by 0 bases and J by 5 bases, with 7 bases of the junction left unmatched. The length of the CDR3 is 16 residues.

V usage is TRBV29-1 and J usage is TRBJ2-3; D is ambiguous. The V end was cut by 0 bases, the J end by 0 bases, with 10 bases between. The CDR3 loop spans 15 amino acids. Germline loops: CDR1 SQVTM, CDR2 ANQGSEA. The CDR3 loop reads CSVEDLRQSTDTQYF. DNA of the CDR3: TGCAGCGTTGAAGATCTCAGGCAGAGCACAGATACGCAGTATTTT.

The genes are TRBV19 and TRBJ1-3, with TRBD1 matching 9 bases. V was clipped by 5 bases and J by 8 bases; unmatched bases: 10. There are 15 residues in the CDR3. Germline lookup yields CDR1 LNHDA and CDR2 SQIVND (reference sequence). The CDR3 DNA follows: TGTGCCAGTAGTGCGTCCGGGACAGGGTTGGACACCATATATTTT. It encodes CASSASGTGLDTIYF.

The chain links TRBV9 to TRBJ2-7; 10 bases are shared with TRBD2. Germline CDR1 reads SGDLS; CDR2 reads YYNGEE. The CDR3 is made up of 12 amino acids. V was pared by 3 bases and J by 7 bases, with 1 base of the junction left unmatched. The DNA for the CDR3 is TGTGCCAGCAGCGGGACTAGCGGAGAGCAGTACTTC. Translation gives CASSGTSGEQYF.

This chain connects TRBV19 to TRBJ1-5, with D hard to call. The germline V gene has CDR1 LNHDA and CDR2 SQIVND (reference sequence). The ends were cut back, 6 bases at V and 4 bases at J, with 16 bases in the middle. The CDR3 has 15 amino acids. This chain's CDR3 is CASRNLLGGNQPQHF. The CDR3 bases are TGTGCCAGTAGGAATCTCTTGGGAGGGAATCAGCCCCAGCATTTT.

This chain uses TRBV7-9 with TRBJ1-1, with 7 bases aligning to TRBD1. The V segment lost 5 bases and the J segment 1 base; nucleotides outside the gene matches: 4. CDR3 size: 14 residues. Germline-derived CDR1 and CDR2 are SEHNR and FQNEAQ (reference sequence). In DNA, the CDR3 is TGTGCCAGCAGCACGGACAGGTGGAACACTGAAGCTTTCTTT. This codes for CASSTDRWNTEAFF.

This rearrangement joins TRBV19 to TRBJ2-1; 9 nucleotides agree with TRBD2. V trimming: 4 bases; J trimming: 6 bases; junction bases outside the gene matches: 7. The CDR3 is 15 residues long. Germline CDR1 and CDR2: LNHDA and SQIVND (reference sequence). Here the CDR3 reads CASSNSASGVNEQFF. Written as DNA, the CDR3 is TGTGCCAGTAGTAACTCGGCTAGCGGGGTCAATGAGCAGTTCTTC.